These 15 T cell receptor beta chains were sequenced from one sample in a study of patients and donors after allogeneic stem cell transplantation. TCRdb analysed the RT-PCR reads with MiXCR anew, one entry per CDR3 protein. Among approximately 200,000 distinct CDR3 sequences listed, around two fifths were seen once. Sequences were obtained from blood, either unsorted or a sorted T cell fraction (not recorded which). The receptors stem from a human donor who was either an allogeneic HSCT recipient or a stem cell or donor lymphocyte infusion donor (not recorded which). It is not recorded whose cells these are; they may come from a transplant donor.

This clonotype appeared a few times. J is TRBJ1-6 and V is TRBV6-2 or TRBV6-3, with a weak D call TRBD1 (5 bases). Between the trimmed V and J ends, which lost 6 bases and 4 bases, there was a span of 16 bases. CDR3 length equals 16 residues. CDR1 and CDR2 (germline): MNHEY, SVGEGT. CDR3 in DNA: TGTGCCAGCAGCCCGAGCCGGGACGGATATAATTCACCCCTCCACTTT. It translates to CASSPSRDGYNSPLHF.

This clonotype was recorded a few times. This chain uses TRBV6-1 with TRBJ1-4, with a tentative D call TRBD1 (6 bases). The length of the CDR3 is 14 residues. Germline V gives CDR1 MNHNS, CDR2 SASEGT. V was pared by 7 bases and J by 2 bases, with 11 bases between. Here the CDR3 DNA reads TGTGCCAGCATCCGGGGGCCTACTAATGAAAAACTGTTTTTT. It is translated as CASIRGPTNEKLFF.

V is TRBV9 and J is TRBJ2-2, with 9 bases fitting TRBD2. J gave up 0 bases and V 0 bases, and 0 bases lay outside the gene matches. The CDR3 length is 16 residues. The germline V gene has CDR1 SGDLS and CDR2 YYNGEE. The CDR3 DNA reads TGTGCCAGCAGCGTAGTAGCGGGGGCGAACACCGGGGAGCTGTTTTTT. The encoded protein is CASSVVAGANTGELFF.

This clonotype occurred many times. This sequence joins TRBV12-3 or TRBV12-4 and TRBJ1-2; D is possibly TRBD1 (6 bases). V was trimmed by 7 bases and J by 2 bases, leaving 8 bases between them. This CDR3 is built from 12 residues. CDR3 DNA sequence: TGTGCCAGCACGGGGACAAACTATGGCTACACCTTC. This sequence encodes CASTGTNYGYTF.

This clonotype showed up just a few times. The V call is TRBV30, the J call TRBJ1-1; 7 nucleotides line up with TRBD1. This CDR3 is built from 12 residues. With 8 bases clipped from V and 0 bases from J, the junction kept 3 bases outside the gene matches. The germline gives CDR1 GTSNPN, CDR2 SVGIG (reference sequence). CDR3 in amino acids: CAVDRLNTEAFF. The DNA for the CDR3 is TGTGCCGTGGACAGGCTGAACACTGAAGCTTTCTTT. Variable domain in full (rest from reference TRBV30 and TRBJ1-1): SQTIHQWPATLVQPVGSPLSLECTVEGTSNPNLYWYRQAAGRGLQLLFYSVGIGQISSEVPQNLSASRPQDRQFILSSKKLLLSDSGFYLCAVDRLNTEAFFGQGTRLTVV.

As concerns this clonotype: An end of the junction differs from the germline gene, which may be a read error. The chain employs TRBV18 and TRBJ1-1; the match to TRBD1 covers 8 bases. This CDR3 contains 15 residues. Germline CDR1 is KGHSH and CDR2 is LQKENI. This CDR3 reads CASSTPGTGNTEAFF. The CDR3 nucleotides are TGTGCCAGCTCAACACCGGGGACAGGGAACACTGAAGCTTTCTTT.

The V call is TRBV20-1, the J call TRBJ1-5, with a weak D call TRBD1 (5 bases). Germline loops: CDR1 DFQATT, CDR2 SNEGSKA (reference sequence). The CDR3 sequence is 13 residues long. Trimming cost V 2 bases and J 1 base, with 6 bases left between them. As DNA, the CDR3 is TGCAGTGCTAGACAGGGAAGCAATCAGCCCCAGCATTTT. It encodes CSARQGSNQPQHF.

The chain is built from TRBV12-3 or TRBV12-4 and TRBJ1-6, with D perhaps TRBD1 (6 bases). This CDR3 has 14 residues. The V end was cut by 3 bases, the J end by 7 bases, with 10 bases between. CDR3: CASSLNRENSPLHF. The CDR3 DNA is TGTGCCAGCAGTTTGAACAGGGAGAATTCACCCCTCCACTTT.

The V and J genes are TRBV25-1 and TRBJ2-3, with TRBD2 identical over 9 bases. The CDR3 contains 13 residues. With V trimmed by 10 bases and J by 2 bases, 4 bases remained unmatched. CDR1 is MGHDK, CDR2 SYGVNS, per germline. CDR3 loop: CATKRGATDTQYF. Written as DNA, the CDR3 is TGTGCCACCAAGCGGGGGGCCACAGATACGCAGTATTTT.

The chain couples TRBV4-2 to TRBJ2-7; 12 nucleotides align to TRBD2. The germline gives CDR1 LGHNA, CDR2 YNFKEQ. The CDR3 has 16 residues. V trimming: 4 bases; J trimming: 2 bases; junction bases outside the gene matches: 6. The CDR3 here is CASSLQTSGGAYEQYF. CDR3 DNA: TGTGCCAGCAGCCTTCAGACTAGCGGGGGAGCCTACGAGCAGTACTTC.

This clonotype turned up a few times. The CDR3 DNA sequence: TGTGCCAGCAGTCCCCTTAGCAATCAGCCCCAGCATTTT. This codes for CASSPLSNQPQHF. This rearrangement joins TRBV12-3 or TRBV12-4 to TRBJ1-5; no firm D call. The length of the CDR3 is 13 residues. Trimming stripped 5 bases from V and 0 bases from J, with 5 bases between.

V and J are TRBV2 and TRBJ2-5, with D tentatively TRBD1 (6 bases). The CDR3 covers 14 residues. Trimming stripped 2 bases from V and 4 bases from J, with 11 bases between. Looked up from germline, CDR1 is SNHLY and CDR2 is FYNNEI. The CDR3 nucleotides read TGTGCCAGCAGTGAAAGGCAGGGGATAGAGACCCAGTACTTC. This gives the protein CASSERQGIETQYF.

The J gene is TRBJ2-1, the V gene TRBV7-3; D remains ambiguous. Germline V gives CDR1 SGHTA, CDR2 FQGTGA. This CDR3 comprises 13 residues. V was trimmed by 5 bases and J by 4 bases, leaving 9 bases between them. CDR3 sequence reads: CASSPGRYNEQFF. The CDR3 bases are TGTGCCAGCAGCCCCGGACGGTACAATGAGCAGTTCTTC.

The chain employs TRBV6-5 and TRBJ1-1; D not resolved. CDR1 and CDR2 (germline): MNHEY, SVGAGI. The CDR3 has 12 amino acids. Trimming shortened V by 0 bases and J by 7 bases, and 6 bases separated the two germline ends. CDR3 bases: TGTGCCAGCAGTTACTCAGCGGGTGAAGCTTTCTTT. It specifies CASSYSAGEAFF.

The V call is TRBV7-9, the J call TRBJ2-1; 7 bases agree with TRBD1. The CDR3 extends over 15 amino acids. V shed 3 bases, J shed 3 bases, and the junction held 5 bases outside the gene matches. Germline V gene data show CDR1 as SEHNR and CDR2 as FQNEAQ (reference sequence). CDR3 in DNA: TGTGCCAGCAGCTTGTACAGGGGTGACTACAATGAGCAGTTCTTC. Residues: CASSLYRGDYNEQFF.